The subject of this entry is one T cell receptor (beta chain). Its antigen is as yet unknown. These data are taken from a study of T cell repertoires in cytomegalovirus infection. The wider study: Through public TCR beta signatures, both CMV infection and matching HLA type were indicated. Study-level results: CMV-specific HLA-C-restricted TCR beta clonotypes dominated the ex vivo response.

Via MiXCR, TCRdb re-called the reads, giving one row per CDR3 protein. The table shows around 310,000 distinct CDR3 sequences, with 25% to 30% occurring only once. The CDR3 contains 16 residues. The V gene's germline CDR1 is ENHRY and CDR2 SYGVKD. Germline trimming cut 3 bases from V and 3 bases from J; bases unmatched to any gene: 6. The TCR comes from a human donor in good health (CMV status not recorded). Some clones in this sample may be carry-over from other donors' samples. The sequencing here drew on cultured PBMCs, taken from culture after CMV antigen stimulation. The chain combines TRBV10-3 with TRBJ2-1, with 9 positions matching TRBD2. CDR3 bases: TGTGCCATCAGTGACAGGAGCGGGAGGAACTACAATGAGCAGTTCTTC. Protein product: CAISDRSGRNYNEQFF.